This T cell receptor beta chain was retrieved from a study of OX40 agonist ivuxolimab in advanced cancers. Method: immunoSEQ multiplex PCR; TCRdb's copy keeps in-frame clones and lacks some. Here the sample spans 39,000 or so clones, roughly 89% being singletons. Of note for this clone: The antigen is unknown.

Study-level findings and limits: CD4+ and CD8+ blood T cells expanded clonally by week 6 at 0.1 to 3.0 mg/kg. Among the lowest levels of clonal expansion were found in partial responders at 0.1-3.0 mg/kg.

Germline CDR1 reads SGHAT; CDR2 reads FQNNGV. V was cut by 3 bases and J by 5 bases, with 12 bases left in between. This CDR3 comprises 14 residues. This clonotype originated in an adult with an advanced solid tumor such as melanoma, head and neck, liver or kidney cancer. The chain combines TRBV11-2 with TRBJ2-3; possibly TRBD2 for D (6 bases). The source was CD4+ or CD8+ T cells sorted from blood, collected in a trial of the OX40 agonist ivuxolimab. CDR3 protein: CASSLEGQGDTQYF. Here the CDR3 DNA reads TGTGCCAGCAGCTTGGAGGGGCAAGGAGATACGCAGTATTTT. The full variable domain, with the rest looked up from reference TRBV11-2 and TRBJ2-3, is EAGVAQSPRYKIIEKRQSVAFWCNPISGHATLYWYQQILGQGPKLLIQFQNNGVVDDSQLPKDRFSAERLKGVDSTLKIQPAKLEDSAVYLCASSLEGQGDTQYFGPGTRLTVL.